This TCR beta chain was recorded in a study of blood T cell repertoires in COVID-19. Whole-study context: Italy, Spain and the United States were the sources of the convalescent and acute COVID-19 samples. PBMCs, B-cell-depleted T cells, or T cells provided the cDNA or gDNA that made up the material.

V dropped 6 bases and J dropped 5 bases, with 10 bases sitting between them. This CDR3 comprises 12 residues. Germline CDR1 GTSNPN, CDR2 SVGIG (reference sequence). Source study methods: Cell counts per sample came from amplifying reference gene primers. Sequenced by immunoSEQ multiplex PCR; TCRdb stores in-frame clones only, minus some. V, J and clone size are taken as reported in that table, and D and trimming were inferred from the DNA itself. The sample carries tens of thousands of clones, approximately 87% recorded once. V and J are TRBV30 and TRBJ1-4; D uncertain. This clonotype originated in a human donor in a cohort sampled during active COVID-19. Sequenced: peripheral blood. The CDR3 DNA sequence: TGTGCCTGTACCGCGATCAATGAAAAACTGTTTTTT. This sequence encodes CACTAINEKLFF.